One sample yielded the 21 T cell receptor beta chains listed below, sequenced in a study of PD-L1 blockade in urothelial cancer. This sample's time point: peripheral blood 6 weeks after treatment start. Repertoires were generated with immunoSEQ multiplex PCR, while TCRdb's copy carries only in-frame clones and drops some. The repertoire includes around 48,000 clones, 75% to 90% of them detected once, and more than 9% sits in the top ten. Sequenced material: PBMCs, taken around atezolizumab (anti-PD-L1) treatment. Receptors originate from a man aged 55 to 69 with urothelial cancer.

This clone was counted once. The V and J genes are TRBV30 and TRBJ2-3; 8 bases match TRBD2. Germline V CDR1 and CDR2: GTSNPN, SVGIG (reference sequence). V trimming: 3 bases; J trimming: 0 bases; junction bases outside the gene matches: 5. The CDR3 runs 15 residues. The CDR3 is CAWSLLAASTDTQYF. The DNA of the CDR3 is TGTGCCTGGAGCCTACTAGCGGCAAGCACAGATACGCAGTATTTT.

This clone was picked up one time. The CDR3 region has the DNA TGTGCCAGCAGGGTAGGGGAGACAGGGGATGAAAAACTGTTTTTT. Its protein is CASRVGETGDEKLFF. The V call is TRBV25-1, the J call TRBJ1-4; 8 bases map to TRBD1. The CDR3 covers 15 residues. With V trimmed by 6 bases and J by 6 bases, 9 bases remained unmatched. The V gene's germline CDR1 is MGHDK and CDR2 SYGVNS.

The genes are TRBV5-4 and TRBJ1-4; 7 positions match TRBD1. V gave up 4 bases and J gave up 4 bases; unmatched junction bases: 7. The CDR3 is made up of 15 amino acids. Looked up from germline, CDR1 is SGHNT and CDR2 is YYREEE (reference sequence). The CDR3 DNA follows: TGTGCCAGCAGCCCGGGGGACAGAGGTAATGAAAAACTGTTTTTT. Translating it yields CASSPGDRGNEKLFF. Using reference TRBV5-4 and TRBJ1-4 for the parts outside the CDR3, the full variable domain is ETGVTQSPTHLIKTRGQQVTLRCSSQSGHNTVSWYQQALGQGPQFIFQYYREEENGRGNFPPRFSGLQFPNYSSELNVNALELDDSALYLCASSPGDRGNEKLFFGSGTQLSVL.

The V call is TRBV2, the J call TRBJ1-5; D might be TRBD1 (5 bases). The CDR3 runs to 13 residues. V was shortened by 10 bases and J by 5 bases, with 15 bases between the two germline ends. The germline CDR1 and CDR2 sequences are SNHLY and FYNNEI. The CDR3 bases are TGTGCCACAGGGCCCGGGCTGCATCAGCCCCAGCATTTT. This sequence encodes CATGPGLHQPQHF.

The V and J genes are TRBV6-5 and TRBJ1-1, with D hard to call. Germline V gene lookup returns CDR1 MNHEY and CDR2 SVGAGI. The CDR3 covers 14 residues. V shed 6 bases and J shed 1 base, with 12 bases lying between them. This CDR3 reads CASSQTLRNTEAFF. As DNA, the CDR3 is TGTGCCAGCAGCCAGACTTTAAGGAACACTGAAGCTTTCTTT.

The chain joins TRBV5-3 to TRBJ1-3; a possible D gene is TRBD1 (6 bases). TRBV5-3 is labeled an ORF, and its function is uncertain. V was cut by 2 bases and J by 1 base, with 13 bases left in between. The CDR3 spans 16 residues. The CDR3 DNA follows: TGTGCCAGAAGCTTCGCAGGGGCCAATTCTGGAAACACCATATATTTT. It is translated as CARSFAGANSGNTIYF.

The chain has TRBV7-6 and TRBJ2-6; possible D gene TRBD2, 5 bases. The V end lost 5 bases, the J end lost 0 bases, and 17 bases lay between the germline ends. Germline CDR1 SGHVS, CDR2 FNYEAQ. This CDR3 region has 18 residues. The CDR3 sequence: CASSGSSVISSGANVLTF. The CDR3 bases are TGTGCCAGCAGCGGGAGTTCGGTTATAAGCTCTGGGGCCAACGTCCTGACTTTC.

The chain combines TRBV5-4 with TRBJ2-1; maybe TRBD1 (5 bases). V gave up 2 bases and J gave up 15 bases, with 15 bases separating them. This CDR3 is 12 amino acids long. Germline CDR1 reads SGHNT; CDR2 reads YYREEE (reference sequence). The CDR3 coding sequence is TGTGCCAGCAGCTTTCCAGGGAAACATTGGTTCTTC. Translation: CASSFPGKHWFF.

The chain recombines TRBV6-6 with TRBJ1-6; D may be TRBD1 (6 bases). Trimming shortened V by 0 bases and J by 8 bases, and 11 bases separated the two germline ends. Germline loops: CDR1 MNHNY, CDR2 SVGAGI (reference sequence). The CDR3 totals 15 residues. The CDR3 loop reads CASSYSARGDSPLHF. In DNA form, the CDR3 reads TGTGCCAGCAGTTACTCGGCCAGGGGTGATTCACCCCTCCACTTT.

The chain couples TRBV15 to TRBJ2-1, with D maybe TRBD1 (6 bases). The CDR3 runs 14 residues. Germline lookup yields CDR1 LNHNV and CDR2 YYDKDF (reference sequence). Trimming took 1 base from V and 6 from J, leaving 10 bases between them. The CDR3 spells CATSRGAGANEQFF. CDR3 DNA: TGTGCCACCAGCAGAGGTGCAGGGGCCAATGAGCAGTTCTTC.

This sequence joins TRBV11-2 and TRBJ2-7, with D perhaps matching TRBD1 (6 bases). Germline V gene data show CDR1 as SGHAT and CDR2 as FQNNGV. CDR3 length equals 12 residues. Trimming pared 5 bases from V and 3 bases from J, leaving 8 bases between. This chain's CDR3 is CASSQDSYEQYF. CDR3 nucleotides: TGTGCCAGCAGCCAGGACAGCTACGAGCAGTACTTC.

The CDR3 coding sequence is TGTGCCAGCAGTTCCGCGGGGGCTAGGGAGCAGTACTTC. Protein sequence: CASSSAGAREQYF. The chain links TRBV27 to TRBJ2-7; maybe TRBD2 (7 bases). The germline gives CDR1 MNHEY, CDR2 SMNVEV (reference sequence). Trimming left V 4 bases short and J 7 bases short, with 14 bases between. CDR3 length equals 13 residues.

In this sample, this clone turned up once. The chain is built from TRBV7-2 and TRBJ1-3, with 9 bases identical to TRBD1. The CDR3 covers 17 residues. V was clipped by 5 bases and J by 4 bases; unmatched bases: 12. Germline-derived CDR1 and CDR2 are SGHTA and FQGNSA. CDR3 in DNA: TGTGCCAGCAGCATCACCGGGACAGGGTTCCGCGGAAACACCATATATTTT. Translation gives CASSITGTGFRGNTIYF.

CDR3 sequence (DNA): TGTGCCAGCTCACACAACCAGGGGAATTCGAATCAGCCCCAGCATTTT. Translation: CASSHNQGNSNQPQHF. V gene TRBV18 combines with J gene TRBJ1-5, with D perhaps matching TRBD1 (6 bases). Trimming stripped 4 bases from V and 4 bases from J, with 17 bases between. Germline V gene data show CDR1 as KGHSH and CDR2 as LQKENI. This CDR3 comprises 16 residues.

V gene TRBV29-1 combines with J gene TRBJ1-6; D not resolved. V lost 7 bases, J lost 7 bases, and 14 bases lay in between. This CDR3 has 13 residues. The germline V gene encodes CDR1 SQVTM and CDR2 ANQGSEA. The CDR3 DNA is TGCAGCGCCCAGTCTGGTTGGAATTCACCCCTCCACTTT. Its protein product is CSAQSGWNSPLHF.

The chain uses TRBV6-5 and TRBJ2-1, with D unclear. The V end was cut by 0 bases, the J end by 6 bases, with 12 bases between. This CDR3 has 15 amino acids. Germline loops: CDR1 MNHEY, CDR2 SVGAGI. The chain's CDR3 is CASSYSTTTPNEQFF. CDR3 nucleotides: TGTGCCAGCAGTTACTCGACAACAACTCCCAATGAGCAGTTCTTC.

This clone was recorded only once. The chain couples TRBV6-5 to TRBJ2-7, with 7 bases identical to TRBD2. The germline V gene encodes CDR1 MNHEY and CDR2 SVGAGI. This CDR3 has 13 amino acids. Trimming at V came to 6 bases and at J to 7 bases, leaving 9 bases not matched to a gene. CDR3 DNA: TGTGCCAGCAGAGCCAGCGGGGAAGGGGAGCAGTACTTC. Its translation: CASRASGEGEQYF.

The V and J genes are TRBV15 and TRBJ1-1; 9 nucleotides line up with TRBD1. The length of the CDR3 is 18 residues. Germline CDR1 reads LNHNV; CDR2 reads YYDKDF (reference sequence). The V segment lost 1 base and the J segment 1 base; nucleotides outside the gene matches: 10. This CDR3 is CATSRALGTGWANTEAFF. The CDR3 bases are TGTGCCACCAGCAGAGCATTGGGGACAGGGTGGGCGAACACTGAAGCTTTCTTT.

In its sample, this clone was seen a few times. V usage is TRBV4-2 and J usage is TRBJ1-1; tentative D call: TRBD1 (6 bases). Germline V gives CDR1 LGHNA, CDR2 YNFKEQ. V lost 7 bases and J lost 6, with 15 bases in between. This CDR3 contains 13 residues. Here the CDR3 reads CASNTGFDAEAFF. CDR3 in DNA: TGTGCCAGCAACACAGGGTTCGACGCTGAAGCTTTCTTT.

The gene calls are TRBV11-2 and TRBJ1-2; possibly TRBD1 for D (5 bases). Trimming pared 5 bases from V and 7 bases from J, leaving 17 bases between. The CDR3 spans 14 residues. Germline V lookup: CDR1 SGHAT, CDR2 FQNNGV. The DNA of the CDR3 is TGTGCCAGCAGCCCCCTGGGCAGGGTAGGTGGCTACACCTTC. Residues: CASSPLGRVGGYTF.

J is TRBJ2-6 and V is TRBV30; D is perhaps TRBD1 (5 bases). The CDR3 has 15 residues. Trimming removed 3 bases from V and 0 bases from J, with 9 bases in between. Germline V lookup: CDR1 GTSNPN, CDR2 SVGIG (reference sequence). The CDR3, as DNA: TGTGCCTGGAGCCTAGACAGCTCTGGGGCCAACGTCCTGACTTTC. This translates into CAWSLDSSGANVLTF.